The 9 T cell receptor beta chains listed next were all sequenced from one sample in a study of cytomegalovirus exposure and HLA in healthy donors. Amplification used 60 Vbeta primers and 13 Jbeta primers. Profiling relied on immunoSEQ multiplex PCR, and the TCRdb table lists in-frame clones only, not all of them. Here the sample spans some 130,000 clones, approximately 89% being singletons. Sequencing used PBMCs. The receptors here all came from a woman in her twenties or thirties in good health and CMV-seropositive.

The rearrangement joins TRBV5-6 to TRBJ1-2, with D possibly TRBD1 on 5 matching bases. The CDR3 is made up of 14 amino acids. Trimming took off 4 bases at V and 3 bases at J, with 13 bases between the two ends. In germline, CDR1 is SGHDT, CDR2 YYEEEE. The CDR3 DNA is TGTGCCAGCAGCAAAGACAGATCTTACTATGGCTACACCTTC. This encodes CASSKDRSYYGYTF. Full variable domain (rest looked up from reference TRBV5-6 and TRBJ1-2): DAGVTQSPTHLIKTRGQQVTLRCSPKSGHDTVSWYQQALGQGPQFIFQYYEEEERQRGNFPDRFSGHQFPNYSSELNVNALLLGDSALYLCASSKDRSYYGYTFGSGTRLTVV.

A few counts support this clone. The chain links TRBV29-1 to TRBJ1-1, with a possible D match to TRBD1 (6 bases). This CDR3 has 11 residues. The V and J ends lost 5 bases and 6 bases respectively, with 10 bases between them. From germline, CDR1 is SQVTM and CDR2 ANQGSEA. The CDR3 region has the DNA TGCAGCGTTCTTCCAGGGGCTGAAGCTTTCTTT. As protein: CSVLPGAEAFF.

This chain links TRBV29-1 with TRBJ1-2; TRBD1 is a possible D gene (5 bases). V was shortened by 6 bases and J by 8 bases, with 19 bases between the two germline ends. Germline values: CDR1 SQVTM, CDR2 ANQGSEA. The CDR3 has 13 residues. This chain's CDR3 is CSVRPGGLEGYTF. The CDR3 nucleotides read TGCAGCGTCCGACCGGGGGGGTTGGAAGGCTACACCTTC. The complete variable domain, with remaining parts taken from reference TRBV29-1 and TRBJ1-2, reads SAVISQKPSRDICQRGTSLTIQCQVDSQVTMMFWYRQQPGQSLTLIATANQGSEATYESGFVIDKFPISRPNLTFSTLTVSNMSPEDSSIYLCSVRPGGLEGYTFGSGTRLTVV.

The V and J genes are TRBV5-1 and TRBJ1-1, with 7 bases aligning to TRBD1. Germline V gives CDR1 SGHRS, CDR2 YFSETQ. The CDR3 sequence is 13 residues long. Losses at the gene ends were 4 bases for V and 0 bases for J; bases not matched to a gene: 0. The CDR3 sequence: CASSGTVNTEAFF. CDR3 nucleotides: TGCGCCAGCAGCGGGACAGTGAACACTGAAGCTTTCTTT.

The chain carries TRBV5-1 and TRBJ2-1; 9 nucleotides agree with TRBD1. Germline V gene sequence: CDR1 SGHRS, CDR2 YFSETQ. The CDR3 is made up of 14 amino acids. V lost 5 bases, J lost 9 bases, and 9 bases stayed unmatched. The CDR3 loop is CASREDRGGGEQFF. CDR3 coding DNA: TGCGCCAGCAGGGAGGACAGGGGAGGCGGTGAGCAGTTCTTC.

The chain carries TRBV6-1 and TRBJ2-2, with D possibly being TRBD1 (6 bases). The germline V gene has CDR1 MNHNS and CDR2 SASEGT. The V end lost 8 bases, the J end lost 6 bases, and 16 bases lay between the germline ends. The CDR3 length is 14 residues. Here the CDR3 reads CASLGQLTSGELFF. The CDR3 DNA reads TGTGCCAGCCTTGGACAGCTCACGTCCGGGGAGCTGTTTTTT.

V usage is TRBV2 and J usage is TRBJ1-5, with a possible D match to TRBD1 (5 bases). Per the germline V gene, CDR1 is SNHLY and CDR2 is FYNNEI. V was pared by 8 bases and J by 10 bases, with 15 bases between. This CDR3 spans 12 amino acids. This CDR3 is CASGPQVGPQHF. The CDR3 DNA follows: TGTGCCAGCGGCCCACAGGTGGGACCCCAGCATTTT.

V usage is TRBV28 and J usage is TRBJ2-3, with TRBD2 as a possible D gene (7 bases). The CDR3 contains 15 residues. From germline, CDR1 is MDHEN and CDR2 SYDVKM. Trimming took off 4 bases at V and 2 bases at J, with 13 bases between the two ends. Here the CDR3 DNA reads TGTGCCAGCAGTTCGAGGGGGGGAATCACAGATACGCAGTATTTT. This sequence encodes CASSSRGGITDTQYF.

J is TRBJ1-5 and V is TRBV21-1; the DNA was not compared with TRBD1, the D call given in the table. TRBV21-1 is a known pseudogene. The CDR3 runs to 19 residues. The CDR3 coding sequence is TGTGCCAGCAGCAAAGTAGAGGCCCGGGACACACATAGCAATCAGCCCCAGCATTTT. Its protein is CASSKVEARDTHSNQPQHF.